The 14 T cell receptor beta chains reported below all come from one sample, sequenced in a study of blood T cell repertoires in COVID-19. TCRdb's copy holds only in-frame clones and misses some; the assay was immunoSEQ multiplex PCR. Altogether tens of thousands of clones are present, around 82% being singletons, with the ten largest covering 1.2%. Sequencing input: peripheral blood. Receptors originate from an elderly woman with acute or convalescent COVID-19.

The V call is TRBV19, the J call TRBJ1-4, with 7 bases lining up with TRBD1. The CDR3 length is 14 residues. Germline V gene lookup returns CDR1 LNHDA and CDR2 SQIVND (reference sequence). J gave up 6 bases and V 8 bases, and 9 bases lay outside the gene matches. CDR3 loop: CASSPPGGYEKLFF. The CDR3 region has the DNA TGTGCCAGTTCTCCTCCAGGGGGTTATGAAAAACTGTTTTTT. The full variable domain, in which reference TRBV19 and TRBJ1-4 provide the parts outside the CDR3, is DGGITQSPKYLFRKEGQNVTLSCEQNLNHDAMYWYRQDPGQGLRLIYYSQIVNDFQKGDIAEGYSVSREKKESFPLTVTSAQKNPTAFYLCASSPPGGYEKLFFGSGTQLSVL.

This clone was recorded once. This chain connects TRBV2 to TRBJ2-5, with 11 bases identical to TRBD1. From germline, CDR1 is SNHLY and CDR2 FYNNEI. V was pared by 8 bases and J by 4 bases, with 9 bases of the junction left unmatched. This CDR3 region has 15 residues. As DNA, the CDR3 is TGTGCCAGCGGGATCGGACAGGGGGCATCAGAGACCCAGTACTTC. The encoded protein is CASGIGQGASETQYF.

The chain has TRBV27 and TRBJ2-4, with D possibly matching TRBD1 (6 bases). The CDR3 loop spans 15 amino acids. CDR1 MNHEY and CDR2 SMNVEV come from the germline V gene (reference sequence). Deletions cut 5 bases from V and 0 bases from J, with 11 bases between. CDR3 sequence: CASSTGQLAKNIQYF. Here the CDR3 DNA reads TGTGCCAGCAGTACAGGGCAACTAGCCAAAAACATTCAGTACTTC.

This clone has a single count. Mismatch with germline at one junction end may stem from a read error. The chain employs TRBV18 and TRBJ2-7; TRBD1 agrees at 12 bases. The length of the CDR3 is 14 residues. Germline CDR1 KGHSH, CDR2 LQKENI. Here the CDR3 reads CASSPGTGGSARHF. In nucleotides, the CDR3 is TGTGCCAGCTCACCCGGGACAGGGGGCTCTGCAAGGCACTTC.

The CDR3 coding sequence is TGCGCCAGCAGCTACCGGACAGGTCGGGCAGATACGCAGTATTTT. Amino acid sequence: CASSYRTGRADTQYF. This sequence joins TRBV5-1 and TRBJ2-3; 7 bases are a match to TRBD1. The CDR3 covers 15 residues. Germline CDR1 SGHRS, CDR2 YFSETQ. After removal of 3 bases from V and 4 bases from J, the junction contained 8 bases not matched to a gene.

J is TRBJ2-7 and V is TRBV19; 7 bases align to TRBD1. This CDR3 is 15 amino acids long. Germline CDR1 LNHDA, CDR2 SQIVND (reference sequence). The J segment lost 3 bases and the V segment lost 3 bases, leaving 8 bases of the junction unmatched. DNA of the CDR3: TGTGCCAGTAGTATCCCCGGGACAGCCCACTACGAGCAGTACTTC. Protein sequence: CASSIPGTAHYEQYF.

This clone was found a few times. This chain connects TRBV12-2 to TRBJ2-7; whether TRBD2, the table's D call, matches the DNA was not checked. TRBV12-2 is a pseudogene locus. This CDR3 is 14 amino acids long. The CDR3 region is CASRPDSPGYEQYF. The CDR3 coding sequence is TGTGCAAGTCGCCCAGACTCGCCCGGCTACGAGCAGTACTTC.

This clone is a singleton in its sample. CDR3 nucleotides: TGTGCCAGCTCACCATCGGAGGGTCCGAACACCGGGGAGCTGTTTTTT. This sequence encodes CASSPSEGPNTGELFF. The genes are TRBV18 and TRBJ2-2; perhaps TRBD2 as D (6 bases). This CDR3 comprises 16 residues. V was trimmed by 2 bases and J by 0 bases, leaving 10 bases between them. Germline CDR1 is KGHSH and CDR2 is LQKENI. The full variable domain, completed using reference TRBV18 and TRBJ2-2, is NAGVMQNPRHLVRRRGQEARLRCSPMKGHSHVYWYRQLPEEGLKFMVYLQKENIIDESGMPKERFSAEFPKEGPSILRIQQVVRGDSAAYFCASSPSEGPNTGELFFGEGSRLTVL.

In this sample, this clone turned up once. CDR3 residues: CASSQQAGEETQYF. CDR3 nucleotide sequence: TGTGCCAGCAGCCAACAAGCGGGAGAGGAGACCCAGTACTTC. J is TRBJ2-5 and V is TRBV3-1 (or the pseudogene TRBV3-2), with 8 bases that match TRBD2. The germline V gene encodes CDR1 LGHDT and CDR2 YNNKEL (reference sequence). The CDR3 extends over 14 amino acids. V trimming: 2 bases; J trimming: 5 bases; junction bases outside the gene matches: 4.

The chain carries TRBV24-1 and TRBJ2-5, with 14 bases identical to TRBD2. Losses at the gene ends were 4 bases for V and 3 bases for J; bases not matched to a gene: 3. This CDR3 is 16 amino acids long. The germline gives CDR1 KGHDR, CDR2 SFDVKD. CDR3 DNA: TGTGCCACCAGTGACCTGGGACTAGCGGGAGAAGAGACCCAGTACTTC. It yields the protein CATSDLGLAGEETQYF.

The V gene is TRBV27, the J gene TRBJ1-6; D unclear. The V gene lost 3 bases and the J gene lost 7 bases, with 10 bases spanning the gap. This CDR3 region has 14 residues. CDR1 is MNHEY, CDR2 SMNVEV, per germline (reference sequence). CDR3: CASSFREGNSPLHF. In nucleotides, the CDR3 is TGTGCCAGCAGTTTCCGCGAGGGAAATTCACCCCTCCACTTT.

The chain joins TRBV5-6 to TRBJ1-2, with D possibly being TRBD1 (6 bases). CDR3 length equals 15 residues. Germline V gene lookup returns CDR1 SGHDT and CDR2 YYEEEE. V lost 2 bases and J 3 bases, leaving 14 bases between the germline ends. CDR3 nucleotides: TGTGCCAGCAGCTTATACCGACAGGACGACTATGGCTACACCTTC. It encodes CASSLYRQDDYGYTF.

The chain couples TRBV5-1 to TRBJ1-1; TRBD1 aligns across 9 bases. The CDR3 consists of 15 residues. V lost 0 bases to trimming and J lost 4 bases; unmatched junction nucleotides: 4. Germline CDR1 SGHRS, CDR2 YFSETQ. CDR3 coding DNA: TGCGCCAGCAGCTTGGCGGGACAGGGAGGCACTGAAGCTTTCTTT. It encodes CASSLAGQGGTEAFF.

This chain links TRBV3-1 (or the pseudogene TRBV3-2) with TRBJ2-3, with a weak D call TRBD2 (5 bases). This CDR3 region has 15 residues. CDR1 LGHDT and CDR2 YNNKEL come from the germline V gene (reference sequence). Trimming pared 1 base from V and 1 base from J, leaving 9 bases between. The CDR3 here is CASSQGFGGTDTQYF. The CDR3 coding sequence is TGTGCCAGCAGCCAAGGGTTCGGGGGCACAGATACGCAGTATTTT.